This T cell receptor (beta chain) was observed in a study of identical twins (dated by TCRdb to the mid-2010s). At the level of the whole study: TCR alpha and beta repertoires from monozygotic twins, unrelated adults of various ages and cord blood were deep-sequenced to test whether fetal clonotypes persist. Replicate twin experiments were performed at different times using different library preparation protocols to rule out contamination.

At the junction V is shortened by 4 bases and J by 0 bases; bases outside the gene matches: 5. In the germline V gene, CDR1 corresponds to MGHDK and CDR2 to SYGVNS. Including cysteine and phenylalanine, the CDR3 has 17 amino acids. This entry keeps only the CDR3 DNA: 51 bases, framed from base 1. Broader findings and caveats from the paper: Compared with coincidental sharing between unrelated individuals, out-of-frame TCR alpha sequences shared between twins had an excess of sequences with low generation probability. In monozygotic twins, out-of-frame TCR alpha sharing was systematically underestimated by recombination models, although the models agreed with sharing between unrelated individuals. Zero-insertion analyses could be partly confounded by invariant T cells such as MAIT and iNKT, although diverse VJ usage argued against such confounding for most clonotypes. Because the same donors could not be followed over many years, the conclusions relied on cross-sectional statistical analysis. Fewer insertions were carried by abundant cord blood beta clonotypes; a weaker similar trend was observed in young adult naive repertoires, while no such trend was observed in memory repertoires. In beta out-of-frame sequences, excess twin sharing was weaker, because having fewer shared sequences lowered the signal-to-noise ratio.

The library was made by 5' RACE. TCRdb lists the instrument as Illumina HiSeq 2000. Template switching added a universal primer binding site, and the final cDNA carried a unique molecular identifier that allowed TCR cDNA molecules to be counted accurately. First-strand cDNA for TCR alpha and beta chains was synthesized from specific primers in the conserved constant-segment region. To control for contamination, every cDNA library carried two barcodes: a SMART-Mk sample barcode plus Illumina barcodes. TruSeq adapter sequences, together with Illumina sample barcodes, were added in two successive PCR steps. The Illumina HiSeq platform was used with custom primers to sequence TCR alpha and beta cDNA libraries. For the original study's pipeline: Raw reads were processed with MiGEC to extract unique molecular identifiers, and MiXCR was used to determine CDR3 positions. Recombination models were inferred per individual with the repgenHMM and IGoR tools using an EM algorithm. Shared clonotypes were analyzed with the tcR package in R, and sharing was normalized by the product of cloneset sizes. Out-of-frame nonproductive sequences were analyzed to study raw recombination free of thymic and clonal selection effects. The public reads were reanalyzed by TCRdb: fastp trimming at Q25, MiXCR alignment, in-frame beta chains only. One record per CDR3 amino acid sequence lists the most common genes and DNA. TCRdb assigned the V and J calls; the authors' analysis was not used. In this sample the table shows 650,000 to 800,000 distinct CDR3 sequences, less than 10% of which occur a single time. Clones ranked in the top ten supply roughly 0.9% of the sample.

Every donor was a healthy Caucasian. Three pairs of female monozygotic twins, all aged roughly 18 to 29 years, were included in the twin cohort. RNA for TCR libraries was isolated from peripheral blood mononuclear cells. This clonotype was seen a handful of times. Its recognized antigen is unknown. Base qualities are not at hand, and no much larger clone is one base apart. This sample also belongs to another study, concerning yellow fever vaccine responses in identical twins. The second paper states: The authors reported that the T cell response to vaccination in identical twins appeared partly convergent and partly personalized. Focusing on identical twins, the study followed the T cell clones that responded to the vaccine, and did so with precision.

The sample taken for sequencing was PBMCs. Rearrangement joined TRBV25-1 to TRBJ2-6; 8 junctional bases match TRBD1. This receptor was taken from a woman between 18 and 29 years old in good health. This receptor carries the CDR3 CASSGQGISSGANVLTF. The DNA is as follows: TGTGCCAGCAGTGGACAGGGGATATCCTCTGGGGCCAACGTCCTGACTTTC.